This T cell receptor (beta chain) is drawn from a study of cytomegalovirus exposure and HLA in healthy donors. Study overall: As an earlier analysis found, some 170 million T cells yielded over 95 million unique TCR beta sequences. Findings and caveats of the study: Within a later analysis, the majority of CMV-associated TCR beta chains appeared HLA-restricted. An analysis that was carried out later associated fewer than 20,000 TCR beta sequences with HLA alleles at 0.05 false discovery rate.

The CDR3 runs 17 residues. The germline gives CDR1 KGHSH, CDR2 LQKENI. Trimming removed 3 bases from V and 1 base from J; junction bases left unmatched: 8. With regard to this clone: What it recognizes is unknown.

It was with 60 Vbeta and 13 Jbeta primers that the PCR ran. The assay was immunoSEQ multiplex PCR, and TCRdb's table has in-frame clones only and misses some. The sample lists some 150,000 clones; under 80% were seen once. The sequenced sample consisted of PBMCs. The V call is TRBV18, the J call TRBJ1-5; 8 bases line up with TRBD1. The origin of this receptor is a female donor in good health and CMV-seronegative. The CDR3 region has the DNA TGTGCCAGCTCACCCGAGACAGGGGACGGAAGCAATCAGCCCCAGCATTTT. This translates into CASSPETGDGSNQPQHF.